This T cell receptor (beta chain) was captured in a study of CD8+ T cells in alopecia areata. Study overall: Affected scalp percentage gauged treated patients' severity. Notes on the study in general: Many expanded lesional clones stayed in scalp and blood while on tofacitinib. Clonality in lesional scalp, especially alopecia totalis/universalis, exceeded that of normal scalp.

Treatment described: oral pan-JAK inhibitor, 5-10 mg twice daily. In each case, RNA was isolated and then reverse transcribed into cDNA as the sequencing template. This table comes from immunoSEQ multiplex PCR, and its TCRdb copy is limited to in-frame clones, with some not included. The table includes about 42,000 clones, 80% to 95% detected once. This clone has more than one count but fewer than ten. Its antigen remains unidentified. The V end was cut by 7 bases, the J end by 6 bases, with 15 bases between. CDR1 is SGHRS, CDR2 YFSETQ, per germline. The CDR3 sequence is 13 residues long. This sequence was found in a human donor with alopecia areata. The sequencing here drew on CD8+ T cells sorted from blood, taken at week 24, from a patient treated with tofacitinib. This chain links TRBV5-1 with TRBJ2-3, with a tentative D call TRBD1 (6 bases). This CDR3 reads CASRDTPLDTQYF. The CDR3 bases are TGCGCCAGCCGGGACACCCCTCTGGATACGCAGTATTTT.